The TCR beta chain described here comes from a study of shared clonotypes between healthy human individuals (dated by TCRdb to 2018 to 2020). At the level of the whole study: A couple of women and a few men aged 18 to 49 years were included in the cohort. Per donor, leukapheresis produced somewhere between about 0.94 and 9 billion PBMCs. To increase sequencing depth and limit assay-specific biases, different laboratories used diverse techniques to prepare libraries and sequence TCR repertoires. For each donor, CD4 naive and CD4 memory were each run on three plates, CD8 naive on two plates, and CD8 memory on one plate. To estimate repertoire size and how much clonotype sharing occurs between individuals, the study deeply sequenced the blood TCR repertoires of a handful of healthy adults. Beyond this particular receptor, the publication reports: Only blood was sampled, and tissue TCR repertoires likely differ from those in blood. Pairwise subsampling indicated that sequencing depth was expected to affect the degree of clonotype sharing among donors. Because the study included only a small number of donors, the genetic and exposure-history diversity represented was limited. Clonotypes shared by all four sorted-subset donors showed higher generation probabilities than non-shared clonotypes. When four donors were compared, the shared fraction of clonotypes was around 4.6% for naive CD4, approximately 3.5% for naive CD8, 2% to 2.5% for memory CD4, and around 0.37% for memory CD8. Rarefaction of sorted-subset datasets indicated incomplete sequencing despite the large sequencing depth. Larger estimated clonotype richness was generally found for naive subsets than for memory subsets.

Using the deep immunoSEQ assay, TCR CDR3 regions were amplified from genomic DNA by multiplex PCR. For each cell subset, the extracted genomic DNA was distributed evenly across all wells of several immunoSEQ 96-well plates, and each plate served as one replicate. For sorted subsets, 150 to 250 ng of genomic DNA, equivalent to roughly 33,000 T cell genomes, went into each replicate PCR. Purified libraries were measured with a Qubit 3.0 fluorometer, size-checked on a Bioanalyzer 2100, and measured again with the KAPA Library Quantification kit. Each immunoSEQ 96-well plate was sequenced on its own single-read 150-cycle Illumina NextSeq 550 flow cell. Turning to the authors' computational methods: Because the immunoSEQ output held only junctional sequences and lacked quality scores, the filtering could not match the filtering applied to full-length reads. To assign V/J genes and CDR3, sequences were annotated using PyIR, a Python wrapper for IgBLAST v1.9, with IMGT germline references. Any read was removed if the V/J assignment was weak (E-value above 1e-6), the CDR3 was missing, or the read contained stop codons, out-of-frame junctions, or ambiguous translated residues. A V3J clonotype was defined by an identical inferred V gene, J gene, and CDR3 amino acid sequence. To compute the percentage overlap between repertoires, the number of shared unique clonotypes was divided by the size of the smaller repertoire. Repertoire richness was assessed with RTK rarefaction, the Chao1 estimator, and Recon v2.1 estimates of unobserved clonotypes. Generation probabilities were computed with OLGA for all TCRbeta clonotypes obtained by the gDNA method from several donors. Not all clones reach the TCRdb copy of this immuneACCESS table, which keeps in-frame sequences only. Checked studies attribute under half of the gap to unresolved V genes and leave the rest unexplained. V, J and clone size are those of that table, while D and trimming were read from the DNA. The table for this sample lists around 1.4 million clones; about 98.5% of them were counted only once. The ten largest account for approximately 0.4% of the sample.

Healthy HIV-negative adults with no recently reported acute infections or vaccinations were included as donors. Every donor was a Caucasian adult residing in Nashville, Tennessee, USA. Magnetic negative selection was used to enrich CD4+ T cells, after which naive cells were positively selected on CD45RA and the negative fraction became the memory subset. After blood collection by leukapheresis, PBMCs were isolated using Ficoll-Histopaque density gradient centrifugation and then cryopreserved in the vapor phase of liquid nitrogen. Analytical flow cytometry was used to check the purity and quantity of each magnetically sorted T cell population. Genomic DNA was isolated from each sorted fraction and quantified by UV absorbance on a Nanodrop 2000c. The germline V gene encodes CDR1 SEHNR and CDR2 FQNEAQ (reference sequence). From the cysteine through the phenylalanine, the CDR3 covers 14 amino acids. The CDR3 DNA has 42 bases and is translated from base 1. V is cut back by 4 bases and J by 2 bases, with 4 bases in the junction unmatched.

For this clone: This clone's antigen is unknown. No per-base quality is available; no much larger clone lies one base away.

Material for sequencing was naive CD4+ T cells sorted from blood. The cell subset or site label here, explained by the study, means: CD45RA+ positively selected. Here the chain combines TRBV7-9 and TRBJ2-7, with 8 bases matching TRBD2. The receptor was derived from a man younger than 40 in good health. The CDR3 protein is CASSSGGYAYEQYF. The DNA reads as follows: TGTGCCAGCAGCTCGGGAGGGTACGCCTACGAGCAGTACTTC. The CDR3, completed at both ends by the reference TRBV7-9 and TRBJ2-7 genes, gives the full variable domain DTGVSQNPRHKITKRGQNVTFRCDPISEHNRLYWYRQTLGQGPEFLTYFQNEAQLEKSRLLSDRFSAERPKGSFSTLEIQRTEQGDSAMYLCASSSGGYAYEQYFGPGTRLTVT.